Listed here are 24 T cell receptor beta chains from one sample, sequenced in a study of PD-L1 blockade in urothelial cancer (TCRdb year 2017). The library relied on the immunoSEQ multiplex PCR assay. TCRdb's version of the immuneACCESS table is confined to in-frame rearrangements and falls short of the full clone set. An unresolved V gene accounts for under half of the shortfall where checked; the remainder is of unknown origin. The sample data list under 70,000 clones, and approximately 78% of these were observed just once. The ten largest clones take up roughly 1.5% of the sample. The time point label here, explained by the study, means: pretreatment peripheral blood. The material was PBMCs, obtained around atezolizumab (anti-PD-L1) treatment. These receptors all stem from a man between 65 and 79 years old with urothelial cancer.

The chain uses TRBV28 and TRBJ2-1; D may be TRBD1 (6 bases). The V gene's germline CDR1 is MDHEN and CDR2 SYDVKM. The CDR3 has 16 residues. Trimming stripped 7 bases from V and 2 bases from J, with 18 bases between. The CDR3 loop reads CASILGGQSTYNEQFF. The CDR3 DNA reads as TGTGCCAGCATATTGGGCGGACAGTCTACCTACAATGAGCAGTTCTTC.

The V and J genes are TRBV7-7 and TRBJ2-1, with TRBD2 matching 13 bases. V shed 5 bases, J shed 5 bases, and the junction held 6 bases outside the gene matches. The CDR3 runs 16 residues. The germline gives CDR1 SSHAT, CDR2 FNYEAQ (reference sequence). The DNA for the CDR3 is TGTGCCAGCAGCCCCAGACTAGCGGGAGGCCACAATGAGCAGTTCTTC. It encodes CASSPRLAGGHNEQFF.

The CDR3 DNA is TGTGCCAGCAGCGTAATGAGTTCTGGAAACACCATATATTTT. Protein: CASSVMSSGNTIYF. The chain uses TRBV9 and TRBJ1-3, with D unresolved. Germline V CDR1 and CDR2: SGDLS, YYNGEE. The length of the CDR3 is 14 residues. Trimming left V 1 base short and J 1 base short, with 6 bases between.

The chain links TRBV28 to TRBJ2-5; 8 bases match TRBD2. The germline CDR1 and CDR2 sequences are MDHEN and SYDVKM. V gave up 5 bases and J gave up 5 bases; unmatched junction bases: 7. The CDR3 loop spans 14 amino acids. This CDR3 reads CASSPTGGEETQYF. The CDR3 DNA reads TGTGCCAGCAGTCCCACGGGAGGGGAGGAGACCCAGTACTTC.

V gene TRBV6-5 combines with J gene TRBJ2-3; 8 bases line up with TRBD2. Germline lookup yields CDR1 MNHEY and CDR2 SVGAGI. Trimming removed 2 bases from V and 2 bases from J; junction bases left unmatched: 3. There are 15 residues in the CDR3. The CDR3: CASSYVAGNTDTQYF. In DNA, the CDR3 is TGTGCCAGCAGTTACGTAGCGGGGAACACAGATACGCAGTATTTT.

This chain connects TRBV7-9 to TRBJ1-2; TRBD1 matches 12 bases. The V gene's germline CDR1 is SEHNR and CDR2 FQNEAQ (reference sequence). The J segment lost 6 bases and the V segment lost 5 bases, leaving 13 bases of the junction unmatched. CDR3 size: 17 residues. In nucleotides, the CDR3 is TGTGCCAGCAGCCTCGGGACAGGGGGCGTATTTAGCCATGGCTACACCTTC. This translates into CASSLGTGGVFSHGYTF.

This chain links TRBV11-2 with TRBJ1-4; 7 nucleotides match TRBD1. J lost 4 bases, V lost 5 bases, and 7 bases had no gene match. This CDR3 has 15 residues. The germline CDR1 and CDR2 sequences are SGHAT and FQNNGV. DNA for the CDR3: TGTGCCAGCAGCCTCGACAGGGTTTTTAATGAAAAACTGTTTTTT. This translates into CASSLDRVFNEKLFF.

The chain is built from TRBV4-2 and TRBJ1-3, with a possible D match to TRBD1 (6 bases). Trimming stripped 0 bases from V and 0 bases from J, with 18 bases between. Looked up from germline, CDR1 is LGHNA and CDR2 is YNFKEQ. The CDR3 runs 19 residues. CDR3 nucleotides: TGTGCCAGCAGCCAAGAACCTCCGAACAGGGCTTTCTCTGGAAACACCATATATTTT. This gives the protein CASSQEPPNRAFSGNTIYF.

This clone was observed a few times. This sequence joins TRBV28 and TRBJ2-2; 8 bases agree with TRBD2. With 6 bases clipped from V and 7 bases from J, the junction kept 1 base outside the gene matches. Per the germline V gene, CDR1 is MDHEN and CDR2 is SYDVKM. The CDR3 totals 12 residues. As DNA, the CDR3 is TGTGCCAGCAGGACTAGCGTCGGGGAGCTGTTTTTT. Residues: CASRTSVGELFF.

V and J are TRBV28 and TRBJ2-7; 7 positions match TRBD1. CDR1 is MDHEN and CDR2 is SYDVKM in the germline V gene. This CDR3 is 14 amino acids long. J lost 3 bases, V lost 5 bases, and 7 bases had no gene match. The CDR3 sequence is CASSRRQGRYEQYF. DNA of the CDR3: TGTGCCAGCAGTCGACGACAGGGTCGCTACGAGCAGTACTTC.

This chain connects TRBV21-1 to TRBJ1-2; the table's D gene call, TRBD1, was not cross checked with the DNA. TRBV21-1 has pseudogene status. The length of the CDR3 is 13 residues. Here the CDR3 reads CASSKPRGYGYTF. The CDR3 DNA follows: TGTGCCAGCAGCAAGCCTAGGGGCTATGGCTACACCTTC.

This sequence joins TRBV7-9 and TRBJ1-5; D remains unclear. Trimming shortened V by 1 base and J by 4 bases, and 5 bases separated the two germline ends. The V gene's germline CDR1 is SEHNR and CDR2 FQNEAQ (reference sequence). The CDR3 length is 13 residues. The DNA of the CDR3 is TGTGCCAGCAGCTTAGACACAAATCAGCCCCAGCATTTT. This encodes CASSLDTNQPQHF.

This rearrangement joins TRBV19 to TRBJ1-2, with 8 bases that match TRBD1. Losses at the gene ends were 3 bases for V and 4 bases for J; bases not matched to a gene: 13. This CDR3 has 17 residues. From germline, CDR1 is LNHDA and CDR2 SQIVND (reference sequence). Here the CDR3 DNA reads TGTGCCAGTAGTATCGACCCAGGGGGCTTGTCAGGCTATGGCTACACCTTC. This gives the protein CASSIDPGGLSGYGYTF.

The CDR3 spells CSVEDLHTPPGPYEQYF. The CDR3, as DNA: TGCAGCGTTGAAGATCTTCATACCCCCCCAGGGCCCTACGAGCAGTACTTC. The V call is TRBV29-1, the J call TRBJ2-7, with a weak D call TRBD1 (5 bases). The CDR3 contains 17 residues. Per germline, CDR1 SQVTM and CDR2 ANQGSEA. Trimming shortened V by 0 bases and J by 2 bases, and 20 bases separated the two germline ends.

The chain uses TRBV18 and TRBJ1-2, with TRBD1 identical over 7 bases. This CDR3 contains 15 residues. Trimming removed 0 bases from V and 1 base from J; junction bases left unmatched: 2. Per the germline V gene, CDR1 is KGHSH and CDR2 is LQKENI. The CDR3 protein is CASSPPGQFNYGYTF. The CDR3 DNA reads as TGTGCCAGCTCACCACCGGGACAGTTTAACTATGGCTACACCTTC.

The chain has TRBV29-1 and TRBJ1-2, with D maybe TRBD1 (6 bases). CDR3 length: 16 amino acids. Germline V gene data show CDR1 as SQVTM and CDR2 as ANQGSEA. V lost 0 bases to trimming and J lost 3 bases, with 17 bases between them. The chain's CDR3 is CSVEDPVLGGHYGYTF. The CDR3 DNA reads as TGCAGCGTTGAAGATCCTGTGCTAGGGGGACACTATGGCTACACCTTC.

This chain uses TRBV7-6 with TRBJ2-3, with D maybe TRBD2 (5 bases). The CDR3 spans 16 residues. Trimming cost V 5 bases and J 5 bases, with 20 bases left between them. Germline lookup yields CDR1 SGHVS and CDR2 FNYEAQ. CDR3 sequence: CASSPPAALEGDTQYF. CDR3 coding DNA: TGTGCCAGCAGCCCGCCAGCGGCTTTAGAGGGAGATACGCAGTATTTT.

The chain combines TRBV6-6 with TRBJ1-1, with 7 nucleotides matching TRBD1. J was trimmed by 1 base and V by 5 bases; bases with no gene match: 4. The CDR3 runs to 14 residues. Germline CDR1 and CDR2: MNHNY and SVGAGI (reference sequence). CDR3 region: CASSLTGRNTEAFF. The CDR3 coding sequence is TGTGCCAGCAGTCTGACAGGGAGGAACACTGAAGCTTTCTTT.

The chain couples TRBV6-1 to TRBJ1-2; no firm D call. CDR1 MNHNS and CDR2 SASEGT come from the germline V gene. The V end lost 11 bases, the J end lost 5 bases, and 18 bases lay between the germline ends. The CDR3 sequence is 13 residues long. The chain's CDR3 is CARSPGPGYGYTF. The CDR3 DNA reads TGTGCCCGTTCCCCAGGTCCGGGGTATGGCTACACCTTC.

The chain recombines TRBV27 with TRBJ1-1, with a tentative D call TRBD1 (5 bases). CDR1 is MNHEY, CDR2 SMNVEV, per germline (reference sequence). The length of the CDR3 is 12 residues. Deletions cut 6 bases from V and 5 bases from J, with 10 bases between. The CDR3 region has the DNA TGTGCCAGCAGATGGGGCGAAACTGAAGCTTTCTTT. Its protein is CASRWGETEAFF.

This clone came up once. This chain links TRBV7-8 with TRBJ2-7; TRBD1 aligns across 7 bases. This CDR3 is built from 16 residues. V lost 1 base to trimming and J lost 2 bases; unmatched junction nucleotides: 8. Germline CDR1 SGHVS, CDR2 FQNEAQ. CDR3 protein: CASSLDAAGGPYEQYF. In DNA, the CDR3 is TGTGCCAGCAGCTTAGATGCGGCAGGGGGTCCCTACGAGCAGTACTTC.

The chain recombines TRBV7-3 with TRBJ1-1, with D possibly being TRBD1 (6 bases). CDR3 length: 16 amino acids. Trimming cost V 2 bases and J 1 base, with 14 bases left between them. The germline gives CDR1 SGHTA, CDR2 FQGTGA. The CDR3 nucleotides read TGTGCCAGCAGCTTAGAGAACAGGGAGGGGAACACTGAAGCTTTCTTT. This encodes CASSLENREGNTEAFF.

This clone was found once. V gene TRBV19 combines with J gene TRBJ2-1; 9 bases fit TRBD1. The CDR3 extends over 17 amino acids. V was clipped by 3 bases and J by 1 base; unmatched bases: 7. The germline gives CDR1 LNHDA, CDR2 SQIVND (reference sequence). The chain's CDR3 is CASSIRDRVGSYNEQFF. The CDR3 region has the DNA TGTGCCAGTAGTATCCGGGACAGGGTAGGATCCTACAATGAGCAGTTCTTC. Looking up the rest from reference TRBV19 and TRBJ2-1 gives the full variable domain: DGGITQSPKYLFRKEGQNVTLSCEQNLNHDAMYWYRQDPGQGLRLIYYSQIVNDFQKGDIAEGYSVSREKKESFPLTVTSAQKNPTAFYLCASSIRDRVGSYNEQFFGPGTRLTVL.

The rearrangement links TRBV7-2 to TRBJ1-5, with 8 bases that match TRBD1. Germline values: CDR1 SGHTA, CDR2 FQGNSA. The V gene end was trimmed by 4 bases and the J gene end by 4 bases; junction bases not matched to a gene: 6. CDR3 size: 15 residues. The CDR3 DNA reads TGTGCCAGCAGCTCCGGACAGGGTCGAAATCAGCCCCAGCATTTT. Its protein is CASSSGQGRNQPQHF.